The sample holds a few counts of the clone carrying this T cell receptor beta chain. There are 13 residues in the CDR3. V lost 6 bases, J lost 6 bases, and 15 bases lay in between. Germline V gene sequence: CDR1 WNHNN, CDR2 SYGVQD (reference sequence). This record belongs to a study of blood T cell repertoires in COVID-19. Whole-study context: Acute and convalescent COVID-19 samples came from the United States, Italy and Spain. The cDNA or gDNA used as material had been derived from T cells, B-cell-depleted T cells, or PBMCs.

Authors' data handling: For nucleated cells, counts were estimated from reference gene primer amplification. Only in-frame clones appear in the TCRdb table, and some are missing; sequencing was by immunoSEQ multiplex PCR. That table supplies the V and J calls and clone size; D and trimming were determined from the DNA. The sample holds approximately 98,000 clones; roughly 80% are singletons and the top ten take about 17%. V usage is TRBV10-1 and J usage is TRBJ2-7, with D maybe TRBD2 (5 bases). The source is a man of 80 years or more with acute or convalescent COVID-19. Sequenced material: peripheral blood. CDR3: CASSDRARGEQYF. The CDR3 DNA reads TGCGCCAGCAGCGACCGGGCCCGGGGCGAGCAGTACTTC.